The T cell receptor (beta chain) described here comes from a study of T cell clones after liver transplantation. In the study overall: Until 12-24 months post-transplant, subjects got standard immunosuppression and no induction. Tolerant meant at least one year fully off immunosuppression without liver enzymes above twice normal.

Notes on the study in general: Rather than being deleted, graft donor-reactive T cells may have moved into the graft. The donor-reactive repertoire was only partly measurable in a couple of subjects, lacking donor cells.

V lost 5 bases to trimming and J lost 5 bases, with 13 bases between them. The CDR3 runs 15 residues. CDR1 and CDR2 from the germline V gene are SGHTA and FQGNSA. As for this clone: Antigen: not known.

TCRdb's copy holds only in-frame clones and misses some; the assay was immunoSEQ multiplex PCR. Counted here are 75,000 to 95,000 clones, around 84% occurring once; the ten biggest clones make up more than 2%. V usage is TRBV7-2 and J usage is TRBJ1-6, with TRBD1 as a possible D gene (6 bases). This sequence originates from a human patient who received a liver transplant. Part of the T cells may come from the graft donor. The sample in question was CD4+ T cells from blood, obtained less than 50 months after liver transplant. The DNA for the CDR3 is TGTGCCAGCAGCACCCAGGGGTCTAATAATTCACCCCTCCACTTT. Protein: CASSTQGSNNSPLHF.